A single sample gave rise to the 16 T cell receptor beta chains below, sequenced in a study of cytomegalovirus exposure and HLA in healthy donors. PCR was performed using 60 Vbeta and 13 Jbeta primers. Using immunoSEQ multiplex PCR, the repertoire was profiled, and TCRdb retains in-frame clones only, with some absent. Of 170,000 or so clones listed, approximately 86% are singletons. The source material was PBMCs. These TCRs come from a woman under 30 in good health and CMV-seronegative.

The rearrangement links TRBV19 to TRBJ1-1, with D unclear. The V end was cut by 3 bases, the J end by 5 bases, with 10 bases between. The CDR3 runs 13 residues. Germline loops: CDR1 LNHDA, CDR2 SQIVND (reference sequence). The CDR3 DNA follows: TGTGCCAGTAGTATCCGGGATAGGACTGAAGCTTTCTTT. Translation: CASSIRDRTEAFF.

This chain connects TRBV28 to TRBJ1-2; D call uncertain. V was trimmed by 1 base and J by 8 bases, leaving 5 bases between them. Looked up from germline, CDR1 is MDHEN and CDR2 is SYDVKM. This CDR3 comprises 11 residues. CDR3 protein: CASSLFGGYTF. In DNA form, the CDR3 reads TGTGCCAGCAGTTTATTCGGGGGCTACACCTTC.

This chain uses TRBV28 with TRBJ2-7; 12 bases match TRBD1. The CDR3 is 15 residues long. Trimming cost V 2 bases and J 5 bases; bases outside gene matches: 4. CDR1 MDHEN and CDR2 SYDVKM come from the germline V gene. The chain's CDR3 is CASSLSGTGGHEQYF. CDR3 in DNA: TGTGCCAGCAGTTTAAGTGGGACAGGGGGCCACGAGCAGTACTTC.

To note about this clone: Other nucleotide sequences in the sample specify the same CDR3. The V and J genes are TRBV5-1 and TRBJ2-3; 7 bases align to TRBD1. Germline V gene sequence: CDR1 SGHRS, CDR2 YFSETQ. CDR3 length: 13 amino acids. V shed 5 bases, J shed 4 bases, and the junction held 4 bases outside the gene matches. CDR3 sequence reads: CASSLQGSDTQYF. Here the CDR3 DNA reads TGCGCCAGCAGTCTACAGGGGTCAGATACGCAGTATTTT.

The gene calls are TRBV6-5 and TRBJ2-5; D is perhaps TRBD1 (6 bases). Near its end, the DNA agrees better with TRBJ2-7, so the J call may be wrong. Germline V gene lookup returns CDR1 MNHEY and CDR2 SVGAGI. The CDR3 is made up of 13 amino acids. CDR3 in DNA: TGTGCCAGCTCCCAACAGGGAGTCTACGAGCAGTACTTC. Its translation: CASSQQGVYEQYF.

J is TRBJ2-3 and V is TRBV27, with TRBD2 matching over 9 bases. This CDR3 is 20 amino acids long. The V and J ends lost 2 bases and 0 bases, in that order; junction bases with no gene match: 15. Germline V gene lookup returns CDR1 MNHEY and CDR2 SMNVEV (reference sequence). The CDR3 DNA reads TGTGCCAGCAGTTTACGCGGGGGGGTGGGGAGCCGCTCTAGCACAGATACGCAGTATTTT. Its translation: CASSLRGGVGSRSSTDTQYF.

The chain links TRBV29-1 to TRBJ1-5; D ambiguous. Trimming took 6 bases from V and 3 from J, leaving 12 bases between them. Per the germline V gene, CDR1 is SQVTM and CDR2 is ANQGSEA. The CDR3 runs 13 residues. The CDR3 region has the DNA TGCAGCGTCGGAAACGGGGACAATCAGCCCCAGCATTTT. This encodes CSVGNGDNQPQHF.

The chain couples TRBV4-1 to TRBJ2-7; TRBD2 is a possible D gene (5 bases). The V end lost 2 bases, the J end lost 1 base, and 9 bases lay between the germline ends. Germline V gene lookup returns CDR1 MGHRA and CDR2 YSYEKL. The length of the CDR3 is 14 residues. CDR3 coding DNA: TGCGCCAGCAGCCAACCCGGCGGGTCCTACGAGCAGTACTTC. Protein product: CASSQPGGSYEQYF.

The gene calls are TRBV28 and TRBJ2-2, with D perhaps TRBD1 (6 bases). The V gene's germline CDR1 is MDHEN and CDR2 SYDVKM. Trimming removed 3 bases at V and 5 bases at J, with 7 bases between. The CDR3 has 13 residues. CDR3: CASSLDRTGELFF. In DNA, the CDR3 is TGTGCCAGCAGTTTGGACAGAACCGGGGAGCTGTTTTTT.

This chain joins TRBV6-5 and TRBJ1-2; D possibly corresponds to TRBD1 (5 bases). V lost 2 bases and J 3 bases, leaving 16 bases between the germline ends. Per germline, CDR1 MNHEY and CDR2 SVGAGI. The CDR3 totals 16 residues. The CDR3 protein is CASSYVSGRDDYGYTF. CDR3 nucleotides: TGTGCCAGCAGTTACGTATCGGGCAGGGATGACTATGGCTACACCTTC.

This clone is a singleton in its sample. The rearrangement joins TRBV30 to TRBJ2-5; the D gene is possibly TRBD1 (6 bases). Germline V CDR1 and CDR2: GTSNPN, SVGIG (reference sequence). Trimming shortened V by 6 bases and J by 4 bases, and 18 bases separated the two germline ends. The CDR3 is 14 residues long. The CDR3 DNA reads TGTGCCTGCCATCCGTCACAGGGCGGAGAGACCCAGTACTTC. It is translated as CACHPSQGGETQYF. Full variable domain (missing parts from reference TRBV30 and TRBJ2-5): SQTIHQWPATLVQPVGSPLSLECTVEGTSNPNLYWYRQAAGRGLQLLFYSVGIGQISSEVPQNLSASRPQDRQFILSSKKLLLSDSGFYLCACHPSQGGETQYFGPGTRLLVL.

V usage is TRBV11-2 and J usage is TRBJ1-4, with D possibly being TRBD1 (6 bases). Trimming pared 1 base from V and 7 bases from J, leaving 7 bases between. The CDR3 runs 13 residues. Germline-derived CDR1 and CDR2 are SGHAT and FQNNGV. Here the CDR3 reads CASSLGQVEKLFF. The CDR3 DNA follows: TGTGCCAGCAGCTTAGGACAGGTTGAAAAACTGTTTTTT.

The rearrangement links TRBV5-1 to TRBJ2-7; TRBD1 matches 7 bases. Germline V gene lookup returns CDR1 SGHRS and CDR2 YFSETQ. The trim removed 2 bases at V and 3 bases at J, leaving 8 bases unmatched. This CDR3 is 15 amino acids long. The CDR3 DNA sequence: TGCGCCAGCAGCTTTACCGGGACAGAGGTCTACGAGCAGTACTTC. Translating it yields CASSFTGTEVYEQYF.

This chain links TRBV2 with TRBJ1-2, with 7 bases lining up with TRBD1. J was trimmed by 6 bases and V by 6 bases; bases with no gene match: 10. The CDR3 contains 14 residues. Germline V gene lookup returns CDR1 SNHLY and CDR2 FYNNEI. CDR3 residues: CASSADRLLNGYTF. CDR3 bases: TGTGCCAGCAGCGCGGACAGGTTGCTTAATGGCTACACCTTC.

The V gene is TRBV29-1, the J gene TRBJ2-4; D unresolved. Trimming took 4 bases from V and 8 from J, leaving 12 bases between them. Germline V gives CDR1 SQVTM, CDR2 ANQGSEA. CDR3 length: 12 residues. CDR3 sequence reads: CSVVLRSYIQYF. DNA for the CDR3: TGCAGCGTTGTTCTCCGTTCTTACATTCAGTACTTC.

The genes are TRBV9 and TRBJ2-7, with D maybe TRBD2 (6 bases). Trimming removed 4 bases from V and 2 bases from J, with 13 bases in between. CDR3 length equals 14 residues. Germline assignment: CDR1 SGDLS and CDR2 YYNGEE. CDR3 protein: CASSPGGFTYEQYF. As DNA, the CDR3 is TGTGCCAGCAGCCCCGGAGGGTTTACCTACGAGCAGTACTTC.